One sample yielded the 27 T cell receptor beta chains listed below, sequenced in a study of cytomegalovirus exposure and HLA in healthy donors. With 60 Vbeta and 13 Jbeta primers, the PCR was carried out. The repertoire was sequenced with immunoSEQ multiplex PCR; TCRdb's copy has only in-frame clones and lacks some. The table has around 200,000 clones, around 80% seen once. What was sequenced was PBMCs. The receptor source for this set is a woman aged 60-75 years in good health and CMV-seropositive.

A few counts support this clone. The chain employs TRBV4-1 and TRBJ2-1, with TRBD2 as a possible D gene (6 bases). Germline CDR1 reads MGHRA; CDR2 reads YSYEKL. The CDR3 has 15 residues. Between the trimmed V and J ends, which lost 4 bases and 1 base, there was a span of 11 bases. CDR3 residues: CASSPAGGSYNEQFF. The CDR3 DNA follows: TGCGCCAGCAGCCCCGCCGGGGGTTCCTACAATGAGCAGTTCTTC.

This clone was counted only a few times. The gene calls are TRBV28 and TRBJ1-2, with D perhaps matching TRBD1 (6 bases). V was cut by 7 bases and J by 8 bases, with 11 bases left in between. The CDR3 has 11 amino acids. Germline assignment: CDR1 MDHEN and CDR2 SYDVKM. CDR3 protein: CASTRGQGYTF. The CDR3, as DNA: TGTGCCAGCACCAGGGGTCAGGGCTACACCTTC.

This clone was detected a few times. The chain is built from TRBV7-2 and TRBJ2-3, with D tentatively TRBD2 (5 bases). The germline CDR1 and CDR2 sequences are SGHTA and FQGNSA. The CDR3 sequence is 14 residues long. V dropped 1 base and J dropped 6 bases, with 11 bases sitting between them. For the CDR3, the DNA is TGTGCCAGCAGCTTAGTGTCGGGCGGGGATACGCAGTATTTT. Its translation is CASSLVSGGDTQYF.

The chain uses TRBV18 and TRBJ1-1; tentatively, D is TRBD1 (6 bases). Germline CDR1 reads KGHSH; CDR2 reads LQKENI. The CDR3 is made up of 14 amino acids. Trimming stripped 6 bases from V and 6 bases from J, with 17 bases between. DNA of the CDR3: TGTGCCAGCTCGGAAAGGGGGGGGATCGCTGAAGCTTTCTTT. Protein product: CASSERGGIAEAFF.

This rearrangement joins TRBV12-5 to TRBJ2-5, with D unresolved. Germline lookup yields CDR1 LGHNT and CDR2 FRNRAP. Trimming removed 1 base from V and 4 bases from J, with 7 bases in between. The CDR3 totals 13 residues. Here the CDR3 reads CASGLGLSETQYF. The CDR3 DNA reads TGTGCTAGTGGTTTGGGTCTATCAGAGACCCAGTACTTC.

This chain links TRBV6-5 with TRBJ1-5, with D hard to call. Germline V CDR1 and CDR2: MNHEY, SVGAGI. The CDR3 length is 14 residues. The V and J ends lost 5 bases and 2 bases respectively, with 10 bases between them. CDR3 amino acids: CASSPTSGNQPQHF. In DNA, the CDR3 is TGTGCCAGCAGTCCCACGAGCGGCAATCAGCCCCAGCATTTT.

This chain connects TRBV2 to TRBJ2-1; the D gene is possibly TRBD1 (5 bases). The CDR3 is 14 amino acids. V lost 7 bases, J lost 5 bases, and 15 bases lay in between. Per the germline V gene, CDR1 is SNHLY and CDR2 is FYNNEI. CDR3 nucleotides: TGTGCCAGCATCCGACAGCCGGTTGACAATGAGCAGTTCTTC. This encodes CASIRQPVDNEQFF.

The rearrangement uses TRBV18 and TRBJ2-1, with D possibly being TRBD2 (6 bases). This CDR3 has 11 amino acids. The V end was cut by 6 bases, the J end by 7 bases, with 7 bases between. CDR1 and CDR2 from the germline V gene are KGHSH and LQKENI. The CDR3 loop is CASSAGNEQFF. The CDR3 nucleotides read TGTGCCAGCTCGGCGGGGAATGAGCAGTTCTTC.

The V and J genes are TRBV28 and TRBJ1-2; tentative D call: TRBD1 (5 bases). This CDR3 region has 15 residues. The ends were cut back, 0 bases at V and 3 bases at J, with 11 bases in the middle. CDR1 and CDR2 from the germline V gene are MDHEN and SYDVKM. CDR3 in DNA: TGTGCCAGCAGTTTATGGGCCAGGGAGGACTATGGCTACACCTTC. Translated, it gives CASSLWAREDYGYTF.

This clone was seen just once. CDR3 protein: CASSLSSGSLYEQYF. The DNA for the CDR3 is TGCGCCAGCAGCTTGAGTAGCGGGAGTCTTTACGAGCAGTACTTC. The V and J genes are TRBV5-1 and TRBJ2-7; TRBD2 agrees at 9 bases. V gave up 1 base and J gave up 4 bases; unmatched junction bases: 6. Germline lookup yields CDR1 SGHRS and CDR2 YFSETQ. The CDR3 is made up of 15 amino acids.

The chain combines TRBV9 with TRBJ1-2; D gene unclear. CDR1 and CDR2 from the germline V gene are SGDLS and YYNGEE. Trimming shortened V by 6 bases and J by 0 bases, and 9 bases separated the two germline ends. CDR3 length equals 13 residues. The CDR3 here is CASNTRANYGYTF. As DNA, the CDR3 is TGTGCCAGCAACACGAGGGCTAACTATGGCTACACCTTC.

The CDR3 DNA reads TGTGCCAGTAGTATAACCCACAGGGGCCCTAGCTACACCTTC. This sequence encodes CASSITHRGPSYTF. J is TRBJ1-2 and V is TRBV19; TRBD1 matches at 7 bases. With 2 bases clipped from V and 9 bases from J, the junction kept 9 bases outside the gene matches. The CDR3 runs to 14 residues. Germline V gene sequence: CDR1 LNHDA, CDR2 SQIVND (reference sequence).

This chain links TRBV30 with TRBJ2-7, with no clear D. The CDR3 consists of 11 residues. V was pared by 0 bases and J by 6 bases, with 6 bases between. Looked up from germline, CDR1 is GTSNPN and CDR2 is SVGIG (reference sequence). The CDR3 reads CAWSVAREQYF. The CDR3 DNA follows: TGTGCCTGGAGTGTTGCGCGCGAGCAGTACTTC.

This clone was observed a handful of times. This chain joins TRBV19 and TRBJ2-5; D not certain. The CDR3 has 13 residues. V lost 3 bases and J lost 5, with 10 bases in between. CDR1 and CDR2 (germline): LNHDA, SQIVND (reference sequence). For the CDR3, the DNA is TGTGCCAGTAGTATTCTCAACACCGAGACCCAGTACTTC. Protein: CASSILNTETQYF.

This chain joins TRBV2 and TRBJ1-6, with 7 bases fitting TRBD1. After removal of 2 bases from V and 3 bases from J, the junction contained 1 base not matched to a gene. This CDR3 is 15 amino acids long. Germline V gene lookup returns CDR1 SNHLY and CDR2 FYNNEI. This CDR3 reads CASSERQGYNSPLHF. The CDR3 coding sequence is TGTGCCAGCAGTGAACGACAGGGCTATAATTCACCCCTCCACTTT.

The chain recombines TRBV7-9 with TRBJ1-4; a weak D match, TRBD1 (6 bases). V gave up 4 bases and J gave up 5 bases, with 14 bases separating them. The CDR3 spans 15 residues. Germline values: CDR1 SEHNR, CDR2 FQNEAQ (reference sequence). The CDR3 DNA reads TGTGCCAGCAGCTCCGGGGGGCCTCCCAATGAAAAACTGTTTTTT. It specifies CASSSGGPPNEKLFF.

A few counts support this clone. The chain is built from TRBV14 and TRBJ2-5, with 9 bases matching TRBD2. Germline V lookup: CDR1 SGHDN, CDR2 FVKESK. This CDR3 region has 14 residues. Unmatched junction bases numbered 4, after V lost 1 base and J lost 7 bases. CDR3 DNA: TGTGCCAGCAGCCAAGCTAGCGGGGCTGGGACCCAGTACTTC. Encoded protein: CASSQASGAGTQYF.

The rearrangement joins TRBV7-9 to TRBJ2-3; tentatively, D is TRBD2 (7 bases). Germline CDR1 SEHNR, CDR2 FQNEAQ (reference sequence). Trimming took 6 bases from V and 1 from J, leaving 26 bases between them. The CDR3 consists of 19 residues. The CDR3 DNA is TGTGCCAGCAGTGTGGGCGGGGGATATACGGGGGCGCGCACAGATACGCAGTATTTT. This gives the protein CASSVGGGYTGARTDTQYF. Supplemented by reference TRBV7-9 and TRBJ2-3, the full variable domain reads DTGVSQNPRHKITKRGQNVTFRCDPISEHNRLYWYRQTLGQGPEFLTYFQNEAQLEKSRLLSDRFSAERPKGSFSTLEIQRTEQGDSAMYLCASSVGGGYTGARTDTQYFGPGTRLTVL.

The gene calls are TRBV2 and TRBJ2-7, with D possibly TRBD2 on 5 matching bases. CDR3 length: 13 amino acids. CDR1 SNHLY and CDR2 FYNNEI come from the germline V gene. Trimming removed 4 bases at V and 3 bases at J, with 10 bases between. CDR3 coding DNA: TGTGCCAGCAGTGGGTCCGGGGTCTACGAGCAGTACTTC. It encodes CASSGSGVYEQYF.

This chain links TRBV2 with TRBJ1-2; unclear D gene. CDR3 length equals 14 residues. V was pared by 3 bases and J by 0 bases, with 8 bases between. Germline V gene data show CDR1 as SNHLY and CDR2 as FYNNEI. Here the CDR3 reads CASSEPRSNYGYTF. For the CDR3, the DNA is TGTGCCAGCAGTGAGCCCCGGTCTAACTATGGCTACACCTTC.

The chain combines TRBV19 with TRBJ1-2; 7 positions match TRBD1. There are 13 residues in the CDR3. CDR1 is LNHDA and CDR2 is SQIVND in the germline V gene (reference sequence). With 5 bases clipped from V and 4 bases from J, the junction kept 4 bases outside the gene matches. The CDR3 sequence is CASSPGTVYGYTF. The CDR3 DNA sequence: TGTGCCAGTAGTCCCGGGACAGTCTATGGCTACACCTTC.

This clone turned up a few times. At one end, the junction sequence differs from germline, possibly due to a read error. The V gene is TRBV19, the J gene TRBJ1-5; TRBD1 is a possible D gene (5 bases). The CDR3 is made up of 14 amino acids. Germline-derived CDR1 and CDR2 are LNHDA and SQIVND (reference sequence). The CDR3 coding sequence is TGTGCCGGTAGACCCTCTTACGGGGGACAGCCCCAGCATTTT. This gives the protein CAGRPSYGGQPQHF.

The V and J genes are TRBV7-3 and TRBJ2-2, with 14 bases that match TRBD2. Germline lookup yields CDR1 SGHTA and CDR2 FQGTGA. This CDR3 comprises 18 residues. Trimming cost V 1 base and J 0 bases; bases outside gene matches: 1. As DNA, the CDR3 is TGTGCCAGCAGCTTAATGGGACTAGCGGGGGCGAACACCGGGGAGCTGTTTTTT. Residues: CASSLMGLAGANTGELFF.

The chain carries TRBV2 and TRBJ2-3, with D maybe TRBD2 (5 bases). The V gene lost 8 bases and the J gene lost 2 bases, with 14 bases spanning the gap. This CDR3 is 14 amino acids long. Germline-derived CDR1 and CDR2 are SNHLY and FYNNEI. For the CDR3, the DNA is TGTGCCAGCGGGTTAGCGACCTTCACAGATACGCAGTATTTT. This translates into CASGLATFTDTQYF.

A word on this clone: Other DNA sequences of this sample code for an identical CDR3. The rearrangement joins TRBV28 to TRBJ2-7; 9 bases fit TRBD1. This CDR3 is built from 15 residues. After removal of 5 bases from V and 3 bases from J, the junction contained 8 bases not matched to a gene. Per germline, CDR1 MDHEN and CDR2 SYDVKM. The CDR3 sequence: CASSPGQGPNYEQYF. CDR3 coding DNA: TGTGCCAGCAGTCCGGGACAGGGTCCTAACTACGAGCAGTACTTC.

The chain carries TRBV2 and TRBJ1-6; D is undetermined. CDR1 is SNHLY and CDR2 is FYNNEI in the germline V gene. The CDR3 length is 18 residues. Deletions cut 2 bases from V and 9 bases from J, with 23 bases between. The DNA for the CDR3 is TGTGCCAGCAGTGAACGCTGGAGGCGAAGGGTGGACTCTTCACCCCTCCACTTT. Translation gives CASSERWRRRVDSSPLHF.

This clone was seen just once. One end of the junction is discordant with germline, which a read error may explain. The rearrangement joins TRBV5-1 to TRBJ2-7, with 12 bases fitting TRBD2. The CDR3 totals 14 residues. Germline lookup yields CDR1 SGHRS and CDR2 YFSETQ. The CDR3 here is CASSLVLASGRGDF. The CDR3 nucleotides read TGCGCCAGCAGCTTGGTCCTCGCTAGCGGGAGGGGAGACTTC.